Presented here are 17 T cell receptor beta chains from one specimen sequenced in a study of beta chain features in type 1 diabetes. Study findings and constraints: TCRB CDR3s from Type 1 diabetes patients were moderately but significantly shorter in all four CD4+ subsets.

Expressed TCRB transcripts were sequenced after all isolated RNA was converted to cDNA. The method was immunoSEQ multiplex PCR; TCRdb's version includes in-frame clones alone and lacks a portion of them. There are some 250,000 clones in the sample; about a tenth occur only once, and 0.017% lies in the top ten. No antigens are known for them. Sequenced input: naive CD4+ T cells from blood. The receptors were gathered from a man aged 30-40 years with type 1 diabetes.

The V and J genes are TRBV5-1 and TRBJ2-6; tentative D call: TRBD1 (6 bases). V was pared by 4 bases and J by 8 bases, with 16 bases between. The CDR3 sequence is 15 residues long. CDR1 and CDR2 (germline): SGHRS, YFSETQ. The CDR3 region has the DNA TGCGCCAGCAGCCCTATTTTACAGGGAACCAACGTCCTGACTTTC. It specifies CASSPILQGTNVLTF.

The chain has TRBV5-1 and TRBJ2-3; D might be TRBD2 (6 bases). The germline V gene encodes CDR1 SGHRS and CDR2 YFSETQ. Trimming left V 4 bases short and J 4 bases short, with 19 bases between. This CDR3 contains 16 residues. CDR3 bases: TGCGCCAGCAGCATCGGGACTTACCAATTAGCAGATACGCAGTATTTT. This codes for CASSIGTYQLADTQYF.

The V gene is TRBV5-1, the J gene TRBJ1-1, with D possibly matching TRBD1 (6 bases). Trimming shortened V by 3 bases and J by 8 bases, and 11 bases separated the two germline ends. Germline CDR1 SGHRS, CDR2 YFSETQ. The CDR3 covers 12 residues. The DNA for the CDR3 is TGCGCCAGCAGCTCGACAGGTTCCGAAGCTTTCTTT. The encoded protein is CASSSTGSEAFF.

This clone turned up a few times. The chain employs TRBV5-1 and TRBJ2-7; tentative D call: TRBD2 (6 bases). The V gene lost 2 bases and the J gene lost 7 bases, with 13 bases spanning the gap. This CDR3 has 13 amino acids. Germline CDR1 and CDR2: SGHRS and YFSETQ. CDR3 sequence: CASSLTSLGEQYF. CDR3 bases: TGCGCCAGCAGCTTAACTAGCCTAGGAGAGCAGTACTTC.

This clone appeared a few times. The CDR3, as DNA: TGTGCCAGCAGCAAACGGGGAGTTTCCGGGGAGCTGTTTTTT. This codes for CASSKRGVSGELFF. The chain has TRBV21-1 and TRBJ2-2; the D call of TRBD2 is as the table states it, not checked on the DNA. TRBV21-1 is a known pseudogene. CDR3 length: 14 residues.

The V and J genes are TRBV7-9 and TRBJ1-5; the match to TRBD1 covers 7 bases. Germline values: CDR1 SEHNR, CDR2 FQNEAQ (reference sequence). With 3 bases clipped from V and 7 bases from J, the junction kept 6 bases outside the gene matches. The CDR3 spans 14 residues. The CDR3: CASSLGQGEQPQHF. The CDR3, as DNA: TGTGCCAGCAGCTTGGGGCAGGGGGAACAGCCCCAGCATTTT.

The chain links TRBV6-1 to TRBJ1-1; no reliable D call. V lost 5 bases, J lost 1 base, and 11 bases lay in between. The germline CDR1 and CDR2 sequences are MNHNS and SASEGT. The CDR3 is 14 amino acids. Written as DNA, the CDR3 is TGTGCCAGCAGTTCCCTGCCGGGGAACACTGAAGCTTTCTTT. As protein: CASSSLPGNTEAFF.

The CDR3 loop is CASSWVSNTQYF. The CDR3 nucleotides are TGTGCCAGCAGCTGGGTTAGCAATACGCAGTATTTT. The V gene is TRBV7-9, the J gene TRBJ2-3; D is uncertain. This CDR3 region has 12 residues. V was cut by 4 bases and J by 7 bases, with 9 bases left in between. Germline CDR1 reads SEHNR; CDR2 reads FQNEAQ (reference sequence).

Only a few counts were recorded for this clone. The V call is TRBV5-6, the J call TRBJ2-7; D is undetermined. The V end was cut by 3 bases, the J end by 2 bases, with 12 bases between. The CDR3 length is 14 residues. The germline V gene has CDR1 SGHDT and CDR2 YYEEEE. CDR3 amino acids: CASSYESLTYEQYF. CDR3 sequence (DNA): TGTGCCAGCAGCTACGAAAGCCTAACCTACGAGCAGTACTTC.

The table lists this clone with a few counts. The gene calls are TRBV2 and TRBJ1-1; 9 bases agree with TRBD1. CDR3 size: 14 residues. The J segment lost 11 bases and the V segment lost 5 bases, leaving 12 bases of the junction unmatched. In germline, CDR1 is SNHLY, CDR2 FYNNEI. The chain's CDR3 is CASSSLTGGFGAFF. In DNA, the CDR3 is TGTGCCAGCAGTTCCCTGACAGGGGGGTTTGGGGCTTTCTTT.

This rearrangement joins TRBV13 to TRBJ2-2, with 8 positions matching TRBD2. The CDR3 sequence is 17 residues long. V dropped 5 bases and J dropped 3; count of bases not matched to a gene: 11. Germline CDR1 reads PRHDT; CDR2 reads FYEKMQ (reference sequence). DNA of the CDR3: TGTGCCAGCAGCCAACCATCCTCAGCGGGGGACACCGGGGAGCTGTTTTTT. Translating gives CASSQPSSAGDTGELFF.

This clone turned up a few times. The chain is built from TRBV4-1 and TRBJ1-2, with D unresolved. The V and J ends lost 1 base and 8 bases respectively, with 14 bases between them. The CDR3 covers 14 residues. Germline V gene sequence: CDR1 MGHRA, CDR2 YSYEKL. The CDR3 bases are TGCGCCAGCAGCCAAGTGGTACGAGGGAAGGGCTACACCTTC. It codes for CASSQVVRGKGYTF.

This sequence joins TRBV2 and TRBJ1-2; 7 bases fit TRBD1. The germline V gene encodes CDR1 SNHLY and CDR2 FYNNEI. This CDR3 is 14 amino acids long. The ends lost 6 bases at V and 5 bases at J; junction bases unmatched: 9. The CDR3 loop reads CASRTSTGSYGYTF. Here the CDR3 DNA reads TGTGCCAGCAGGACTTCGACAGGGAGTTATGGCTACACCTTC.

The chain uses TRBV6-4 and TRBJ2-1; D is perhaps TRBD2 (6 bases). This CDR3 has 16 amino acids. Per the germline V gene, CDR1 is MRHNA and CDR2 is SNTAGT. The V end lost 6 bases, the J end lost 0 bases, and 15 bases lay between the germline ends. The CDR3 sequence is CASSAGNPGSYNEQFF. In DNA form, the CDR3 reads TGTGCCAGCAGCGCGGGAAACCCAGGCTCCTACAATGAGCAGTTCTTC.

The chain uses TRBV23-1 and TRBJ1-1; D not resolved. TRBV23-1 qualifies as an ORF whose function is uncertain. The ends were cut back, 10 bases at V and 3 bases at J, with 9 bases in the middle. This CDR3 region has 11 residues. The CDR3 protein is CAIPVDTEAFF. The CDR3 bases are TGCGCCATCCCGGTGGACACTGAAGCTTTCTTT.

This clone was counted a few times. This chain's CDR3 is CASSLEGQLLAQYF. The CDR3 nucleotides are TGTGCCAGCAGCTTGGAGGGACAGTTATTGGCCCAGTACTTC. The chain is built from TRBV5-5 and TRBJ2-5, with TRBD1 matching 7 bases. Germline V lookup: CDR1 SGHKS, CDR2 YYEKEE (reference sequence). Trimming took 0 bases from V and 9 from J; bases not matched to a gene: 8. This CDR3 has 14 amino acids.

This rearrangement joins TRBV12-5 to TRBJ2-1, with D perhaps TRBD1 (6 bases). CDR3 length: 15 residues. CDR1 and CDR2 (germline): LGHNT, FRNRAP. Trimming took 7 bases from V and 2 from J, leaving 15 bases between them. This CDR3 is CASAPTGPPYNEQFF. The CDR3 region has the DNA TGTGCTAGTGCCCCTACAGGGCCCCCCTACAATGAGCAGTTCTTC.